The subject of this entry is one TCR beta chain. Its antigen remains unidentified. This record belongs to a study of blood T cells in healthy people across ages. This CDR3 is built from 14 residues. The V gene lost 3 bases and the J gene lost 7 bases, with 14 bases spanning the gap. In germline, CDR1 is SGHRS, CDR2 YFSETQ. Those donating, healthy Caucasian individuals from Russia, were aged about 6 to 95. The study's findings and limits: There was no known CMV status for donors, so expanded clonotype changes were possibly confounded. Higher diversity, along with more naive CD4+ cells, distinguished long-lived donors from aged donors.

The second PCR ran about 6 to 11 cycles with a sample-barcoded 5' primer and J-beta primers. Carrying 12 random nucleotides, a template-switch adaptor labeled each individual cDNA molecule. TCRdb re-analysed the 5' RACE reads in MiXCR, keeping a single row per CDR3 protein. The data show about 1.6 million distinct CDR3 sequences, with almost 35% seen just once and over 9% held by the top ten. Source material: blood. The sequence came from a woman in her twenties or thirties in good health. The gene calls are TRBV5-1 and TRBJ2-1; D is possibly TRBD2 (5 bases). The chain's CDR3 is CASSSGLTSNEQFF. The DNA of the CDR3 is TGCGCCAGCAGCTCAGGACTCACTTCTAATGAGCAGTTCTTC.